These T cell receptor beta chains were read from a single sample in a study of blood T cell repertoires in COVID-19. TCRdb's copy holds only in-frame clones and misses some; the assay was immunoSEQ multiplex PCR. The sample gives about 200,000 clones, 75% to 85% of which show up once; approximately 2.4% is in the top ten. Input material: peripheral blood. The receptor source for this set is a woman aged 70-85 years with COVID-19, enrolled during active disease. CDR3s include the opening cysteine and the closing phenylalanine or tryptophan. A D gene is named only where the DNA matches it firmly. Size values are once, few and many counts, or a class for expanded clones, and some rows have none.

>few|TRBD1|TRBJ2-7|TRBV27
CASTKRRTGTYEQYF
TGTGCCAGCACTAAAAGAAGGACAGGAACCTACGAGCAGTACTTC
>NA|TRBD2|TRBJ2-1|TRBV18
CASSPVRGRGSSYNEQFF
TGTGCCAGCTCACCAGTGAGAGGGCGGGGGAGCTCCTACAATGAGCAGTTCTTC
>NA|NA|TRBJ1-5|TRBV5-5
CASSLAAGLGQPQHF
TGTGCCAGCAGCTTGGCTGCAGGGCTAGGTCAGCCCCAGCATTTT
>NA|NA|TRBJ2-3|TRBV5-4
CASSLLSTSSTDTQYF
TGTGCCAGCAGCTTGCTTAGCACCTCTAGCACAGATACGCAGTATTTT
>NA|NA|TRBJ2-2|TRBV9
CASGGTRNTGELFF
TGTGCCAGCGGGGGGACTCGGAACACCGGGGAGCTGTTTTTT
>NA|NA|TRBJ1-1|TRBV18
CASSPDLSGEKAFF
TGTGCCAGCTCACCAGATTTAAGTGGGGAGAAGGCTTTCTTT
>NA|NA|TRBJ2-7|TRBV4-1
CASSQLAGSREQYF
TGCGCCAGCAGCCAGTTAGCCGGGTCGCGGGAGCAGTACTTC
>NA|NA|TRBJ1-5|TRBV24-1
CATSVSGLNQPQHF
TGTGCCACCAGTGTTTCGGGATTGAATCAGCCCCAGCATTTT
>NA|NA|TRBJ1-5|TRBV10-3
CAISESADSNQPQHF
TGTGCCATCAGTGAGTCGGCAGATAGCAATCAGCCCCAGCATTTT
>NA|NA|TRBJ2-2|TRBV7-2
CASSLGVSGVGELFF
TGTGCCAGCAGCTTAGGGGTCTCAGGGGTCGGGGAGCTGTTTTTT
>NA|TRBD1|TRBJ2-5|TRBV5-5
CASSGTGGQETQYF
TGTGCCAGCAGCGGGACAGGGGGACAAGAGACCCAGTACTTC
>NA|NA|TRBJ1-2|TRBV15
CATSRDREGRFGGYTF
TGTGCCACCAGCAGAGATCGGGAAGGGAGGTTTGGAGGCTACACCTTC
>NA|TRBD1|TRBJ1-3|TRBV15
CATSRDRQGNTIYF
TGTGCCACCAGCAGAGATCGACAGGGGAACACCATATATTTT
>NA|NA|TRBJ2-7|TRBV3-1/TRBV3-2
CASSQDHAGRYEQYF
TGTGCCAGCAGCCAAGATCATGCAGGGCGCTACGAGCAGTACTTC
>NA|TRBD1|TRBJ2-7|TRBV7-9
CASSSLPRQGSYEQYF
TGTGCCAGCAGCTCCCTCCCCCGACAGGGCTCCTACGAGCAGTACTTC
>NA|TRBD2|TRBJ2-1|TRBV7-6
CASSSFSGRSYNEQFF
TGTGCCAGCAGCTCCTTTAGCGGGAGGAGTTACAATGAGCAGTTCTTC